This T cell receptor (beta chain) was sequenced in a study of blood T cell repertoires in COVID-19. The repertoire was sequenced with immunoSEQ multiplex PCR; TCRdb's copy has only in-frame clones and lacks some. Of about 350,000 clones in the sample, about nine tenths are singletons; the top ten hold more than 7.5%. Germline assignment: CDR1 MGHDK and CDR2 SYGVNS. V was trimmed by 2 bases and J by 5 bases, leaving 24 bases between them. There are 18 residues in the CDR3. Sequences were obtained from peripheral blood. This clonotype was sampled from a man aged 25 to 45 with COVID-19, enrolled during active disease. This chain joins TRBV25-1 and TRBJ1-1; TRBD1 is a possible D gene (6 bases). The CDR3 bases are TGTGCCAGCAGTGAAAGGGACAAGAGACACCAAACCTGGACTGAAGCTTTCTTT. Translating it yields CASSERDKRHQTWTEAFF.